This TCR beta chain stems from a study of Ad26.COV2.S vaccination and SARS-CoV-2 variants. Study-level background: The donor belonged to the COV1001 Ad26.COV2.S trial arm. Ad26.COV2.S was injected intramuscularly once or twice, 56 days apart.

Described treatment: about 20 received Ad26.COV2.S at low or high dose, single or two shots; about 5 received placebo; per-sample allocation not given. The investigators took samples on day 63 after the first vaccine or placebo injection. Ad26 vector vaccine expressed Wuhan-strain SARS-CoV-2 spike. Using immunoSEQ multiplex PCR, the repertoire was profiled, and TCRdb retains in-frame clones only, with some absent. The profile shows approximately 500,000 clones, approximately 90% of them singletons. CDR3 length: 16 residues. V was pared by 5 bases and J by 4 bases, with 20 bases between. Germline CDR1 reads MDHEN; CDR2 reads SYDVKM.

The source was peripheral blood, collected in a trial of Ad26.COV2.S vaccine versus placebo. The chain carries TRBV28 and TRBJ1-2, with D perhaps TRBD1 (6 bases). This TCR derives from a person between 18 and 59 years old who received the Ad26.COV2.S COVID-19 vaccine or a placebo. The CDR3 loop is CASSPRTAGGGYGYTF. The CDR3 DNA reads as TGTGCCAGCAGTCCTCGGACGGCAGGAGGGGGCTATGGCTACACCTTC.